These 29 T cell receptor beta chains were all obtained from the same sample, sequenced in a study of Ad26.COV2.S vaccination and SARS-CoV-2 variants. Sequenced by immunoSEQ multiplex PCR; TCRdb stores in-frame clones only, minus some. Of hundreds of thousands of clones listed, 83% are singletons. As to treatment: 19 received Ad26.COV2.S at low or high dose, single or two shots; several received placebo; per-sample allocation not given. Collection of samples fell on day 63 after the first vaccine or placebo injection. Source: peripheral blood, taken in a trial of Ad26.COV2.S vaccine versus placebo. All receptors derive from a person aged 18-65 years who received the Ad26.COV2.S COVID-19 vaccine or a placebo.

V and J are TRBV11-2 and TRBJ2-1, with 7 bases lining up with TRBD2. The CDR3 has 16 residues. J gave up 0 bases and V 5 bases, and 7 bases lay outside the gene matches. Germline CDR1 SGHAT, CDR2 FQNNGV. In nucleotides, the CDR3 is TGTGCCAGCAGCCGCCTGGGGGGGAGCTCCTACAATGAGCAGTTCTTC. It codes for CASSRLGGSSYNEQFF.

The chain is built from TRBV19 and TRBJ2-7; no clear D. Germline V gives CDR1 LNHDA, CDR2 SQIVND (reference sequence). The CDR3 has 13 residues. V lost 1 base and J lost 0, with 4 bases in between. Written as DNA, the CDR3 is TGTGCCAGTAGTATAGCGGCCTCCTACGAGCAGTACTTC. Translated: CASSIAASYEQYF.

About this clone: A much bigger clone sits one base away, suggesting this may be a read error. This chain joins TRBV7-9 and TRBJ2-7; 11 bases match TRBD2. J gave up 4 bases and V 5 bases, and 4 bases lay outside the gene matches. CDR1 is SEHNR and CDR2 is FQNEAQ in the germline V gene (reference sequence). The CDR3 sequence is 14 residues long. The CDR3 DNA sequence: TGTGCCAGCAGCCCCGGGACTAGCGGTTACGAGCAGTACTTC. It encodes CASSPGTSGYEQYF.

This chain connects TRBV5-4 to TRBJ2-5; D is possibly TRBD2 (6 bases). The CDR3 is 15 amino acids. V was pared by 0 bases and J by 5 bases, with 14 bases between. Germline V gene data show CDR1 as SGHNT and CDR2 as YYREEE (reference sequence). This CDR3 reads CASSLGWTISETQYF. The CDR3 coding sequence is TGTGCCAGCAGCTTGGGGTGGACTATCAGTGAGACCCAGTACTTC.

The chain combines TRBV4-1 with TRBJ2-7, with D unclear. CDR3 length equals 15 residues. Germline CDR1 and CDR2: MGHRA and YSYEKL. The ends were cut back, 1 base at V and 2 bases at J, with 12 bases in the middle. As DNA, the CDR3 is TGCGCCAGCAGCCAAGCTGACCAACCTACCTACGAGCAGTACTTC. Translated: CASSQADQPTYEQYF.

This rearrangement joins TRBV2 to TRBJ2-1; D gene ambiguous. The CDR3 is 13 amino acids. The germline gives CDR1 SNHLY, CDR2 FYNNEI. The germline V and J ends were trimmed by 4 bases and 7 bases, with 11 bases remaining between them. This CDR3 is CASSARVPNEQFF. The CDR3 DNA reads as TGTGCCAGCAGTGCTAGGGTGCCGAATGAGCAGTTCTTC.

This chain uses TRBV19 with TRBJ1-5; D gene ambiguous. V shed 6 bases and J shed 0 bases, with 12 bases lying between them. The CDR3 runs 15 residues. CDR1 and CDR2 from the germline V gene are LNHDA and SQIVND (reference sequence). The chain's CDR3 is CASSTHPYSNQPQHF. CDR3 DNA sequence: TGTGCCAGTAGCACCCACCCTTATAGCAATCAGCCCCAGCATTTT.

The CDR3 region is CASSQMSKLGELFF. The CDR3 nucleotides read TGCGCCAGCAGCCAGATGAGTAAGCTCGGGGAGCTGTTTTTT. The chain employs TRBV4-1 and TRBJ2-2; D is uncertain. The CDR3 totals 14 residues. Germline CDR1 MGHRA, CDR2 YSYEKL. V was cut by 3 bases and J by 7 bases, with 12 bases left in between.

CDR3: CASSAQPGEGTEAFF. CDR3 in DNA: TGTGCCAGCAGCGCCCAACCCGGGGAGGGCACTGAAGCTTTCTTT. The V gene is TRBV9, the J gene TRBJ1-1; no firm D call. Germline CDR1 SGDLS, CDR2 YYNGEE. The CDR3 has 15 amino acids. The V gene lost 3 bases and the J gene lost 4 bases, with 16 bases spanning the gap.

This clone was detected once. This chain uses TRBV3-1 (or the pseudogene TRBV3-2) with TRBJ1-1; D unresolved. The V end was cut by 1 base, the J end by 0 bases, with 9 bases between. CDR1 is LGHDT and CDR2 is YNNKEL in the germline V gene (reference sequence). The CDR3 is made up of 15 amino acids. The CDR3 coding sequence is TGTGCCAGCAGCCAAGGTCCGGTTATGAACACTGAAGCTTTCTTT. Protein product: CASSQGPVMNTEAFF.

The chain couples TRBV4-1 to TRBJ1-5; unclear D gene. V dropped 0 bases and J dropped 4 bases, with 7 bases sitting between them. The CDR3 totals 14 residues. CDR1 and CDR2 (germline): MGHRA, YSYEKL. Here the CDR3 reads CASSQDLGNQPQHF. CDR3 nucleotides: TGCGCCAGCAGCCAAGATTTAGGTAATCAGCCCCAGCATTTT.

This rearrangement joins TRBV12-3 or TRBV12-4 to TRBJ1-2; no reliable D call. Trimming pared 2 bases from V and 5 bases from J, leaving 6 bases between. This CDR3 has 12 residues. DNA for the CDR3: TGTGCCAGCAGTTTAATGGAGTATGGCTACACCTTC. This encodes CASSLMEYGYTF.

This chain connects TRBV19 to TRBJ1-3; D is unclear. V was cut by 3 bases and J by 0 bases, with 9 bases left in between. This CDR3 is built from 15 residues. Looked up from germline, CDR1 is LNHDA and CDR2 is SQIVND (reference sequence). The CDR3 is CASSIEPASGNTIYF. As DNA, the CDR3 is TGTGCCAGTAGTATTGAGCCGGCCTCTGGAAACACCATATATTTT.

The chain recombines TRBV15 with TRBJ1-5; no definite D call. This CDR3 is built from 13 residues. Germline V gene data show CDR1 as LNHNV and CDR2 as YYDKDF (reference sequence). The V end was cut by 3 bases, the J end by 6 bases, with 9 bases between. The CDR3 sequence is CATSRATLQPQHF. Here the CDR3 DNA reads TGTGCCACCAGCAGGGCTACTCTTCAGCCCCAGCATTTT.

The DNA of the CDR3 is TGTGCCAGCAGCAAACTAGCGGGAGAGGTCGAGACCCAGTACTTC. Its protein product is CASSKLAGEVETQYF. V gene TRBV11-2 combines with J gene TRBJ2-5; TRBD2 matches 11 bases. Trimming took 5 bases from V and 5 from J; bases not matched to a gene: 7. Germline-derived CDR1 and CDR2 are SGHAT and FQNNGV. CDR3 length: 15 residues.

The chain links TRBV27 to TRBJ2-2, with 10 bases fitting TRBD1. The CDR3 consists of 16 residues. V shed 5 bases and J 6 bases; nucleotides not matched to a gene: 9. Germline loops: CDR1 MNHEY, CDR2 SMNVEV (reference sequence). The CDR3 DNA follows: TGTGCCAGCAGTAGCCTCGGGACAGGGGTTGCCGGGGAGCTGTTTTTT. Its translation: CASSSLGTGVAGELFF.

The chain's CDR3 is CASSLGGQPQHF. CDR3 DNA sequence: TGTGCCAGCAGCTTAGGCGGGCAGCCCCAGCATTTT. The gene calls are TRBV7-8 and TRBJ1-5; D remains unclear. V shed 1 base and J shed 7 bases, with 5 bases lying between them. Germline V gene lookup returns CDR1 SGHVS and CDR2 FQNEAQ. This CDR3 has 12 amino acids.

Details on this clone: A junction end diverges from the germline sequence, so it may reflect a read error. The chain has TRBV9 and TRBJ2-7; D might be TRBD1 (6 bases). From germline, CDR1 is SGDLS and CDR2 YYNGEE. This CDR3 is 14 amino acids long. CDR3 in amino acids: CASSAGVGATRLHF. Here the CDR3 DNA reads TGTGCCAGCAGCGCCGGCGTGGGGGCGACTCGACTCCACTTC.

The chain has TRBV7-8 and TRBJ1-2, with 8 bases lining up with TRBD1. The V gene end was trimmed by 5 bases and the J gene end by 3 bases; junction bases not matched to a gene: 8. CDR3 length equals 15 residues. Germline CDR1 SGHVS, CDR2 FQNEAQ. CDR3: CASSPRTGNYYGYTF. DNA of the CDR3: TGTGCCAGCAGCCCGCGGACAGGGAATTACTATGGCTACACCTTC.

This clone has more than one count but fewer than ten. V gene TRBV19 combines with J gene TRBJ2-3; the match to TRBD2 covers 8 bases. Looked up from germline, CDR1 is LNHDA and CDR2 is SQIVND (reference sequence). Trimming at V came to 0 bases and at J to 5 bases, leaving 7 bases not matched to a gene. There are 16 residues in the CDR3. CDR3 residues: CASSIEAGLEKDTQYF. CDR3 in DNA: TGTGCCAGTAGTATAGAGGCGGGACTAGAAAAAGATACGCAGTATTTT. The entire variable domain, with the rest obtained from reference TRBV19 and TRBJ2-3, is as follows: DGGITQSPKYLFRKEGQNVTLSCEQNLNHDAMYWYRQDPGQGLRLIYYSQIVNDFQKGDIAEGYSVSREKKESFPLTVTSAQKNPTAFYLCASSIEAGLEKDTQYFGPGTRLTVL.

This chain connects TRBV5-5 to TRBJ2-2; TRBD1 matches 8 bases. This CDR3 has 18 amino acids. From germline, CDR1 is SGHKS and CDR2 YYEKEE (reference sequence). The V gene end was trimmed by 0 bases and the J gene end by 7 bases; junction bases not matched to a gene: 14. The CDR3 region is CASSLAGRQGARGGELFF. The CDR3 nucleotides are TGTGCCAGCAGCTTGGCCGGCAGGCAGGGGGCGCGAGGCGGGGAGCTGTTTTTT.

This chain uses TRBV18 with TRBJ2-3; a possible D gene is TRBD2 (6 bases). Germline V gene sequence: CDR1 KGHSH, CDR2 LQKENI. The V end lost 3 bases, the J end lost 7 bases, and 14 bases lay between the germline ends. This CDR3 has 14 residues. CDR3 sequence: CASSPLRDSNTQYF. Written as DNA, the CDR3 is TGTGCCAGCTCACCGCTGCGGGACTCAAATACGCAGTATTTT.

This rearrangement joins TRBV19 to TRBJ2-2, with D unresolved. Trimming took 6 bases from V and 4 from J, leaving 9 bases between them. The CDR3 has 13 amino acids. Germline CDR1 LNHDA, CDR2 SQIVND (reference sequence). The CDR3 nucleotides read TGTGCCAGTAGGATCTTAGGCACCGGGGAGCTGTTTTTT. This gives the protein CASRILGTGELFF.

V and J are TRBV9 and TRBJ2-1; no firm D call. Germline assignment: CDR1 SGDLS and CDR2 YYNGEE. The CDR3 length is 15 residues. V lost 0 bases, J lost 4 bases, and 11 bases lay in between. The DNA for the CDR3 is TGTGCCAGCAGCGTAGCGGCAAATTCGTACAATGAGCAGTTCTTC. As protein: CASSVAANSYNEQFF.

Comments on this clone: The same CDR3 arises from other DNA sequences in this sample as well. J is TRBJ2-1 and V is TRBV7-3; 9 bases fit TRBD2. The CDR3 consists of 15 residues. Losses at the gene ends were 5 bases for V and 0 bases for J; bases not matched to a gene: 2. Germline assignment: CDR1 SGHTA and CDR2 FQGTGA. The CDR3 DNA sequence: TGTGCCAGCAGCCTTAGCGGGAGCTCCTACAATGAGCAGTTCTTC. Protein sequence: CASSLSGSSYNEQFF. Variable domain in full (rest from reference TRBV7-3 and TRBJ2-1): GAGVSQTPSNKVTEKGKYVELRCDPISGHTALYWYRQSLGQGPEFLIYFQGTGAADDSGLPNDRFFAVRPEGSVSTLKIQRTERGDSAVYLCASSLSGSSYNEQFFGPGTRLTVL.

The rearrangement joins TRBV6-4 to TRBJ1-2; 9 bases line up with TRBD1. V trimming: 2 bases; J trimming: 6 bases; junction bases outside the gene matches: 7. The CDR3 spans 15 residues. The germline V gene has CDR1 MRHNA and CDR2 SNTAGT. The CDR3 sequence is CASSDRGDRADGYTF. The CDR3 region has the DNA TGTGCCAGCAGTGACAGGGGGGACAGGGCGGATGGCTACACCTTC.

V usage is TRBV9 and J usage is TRBJ1-1; a weak D match, TRBD1 (5 bases). The CDR3 has 11 residues. With 3 bases removed from V and 9 bases from J, the gap between germline ends came to 9 bases. The germline gives CDR1 SGDLS, CDR2 YYNGEE. The CDR3 DNA reads TGTGCCAGCAGCGGGGACGGGCAAGCTTTCTTT. Translated, it gives CASSGDGQAFF.

The chain couples TRBV19 to TRBJ1-5; D is uncertain. Germline V gene sequence: CDR1 LNHDA, CDR2 SQIVND (reference sequence). The CDR3 spans 12 residues. The ends were cut back, 9 bases at V and 1 base at J, with 7 bases in the middle. Written as DNA, the CDR3 is TGTGCCAGGGGCCACAGCAATCAGCCCCAGCATTTT. Protein: CARGHSNQPQHF.

The rearrangement uses TRBV5-1 and TRBJ1-2; a possible D gene is TRBD1 (5 bases). CDR3 length: 14 residues. Germline CDR1 and CDR2: SGHRS and YFSETQ. Trimming stripped 5 bases from V and 5 bases from J, with 16 bases between. CDR3 DNA sequence: TGCGCCAGCAGGAATCAGGGTAGCCCATATGGCTACACCTTC. It encodes CASRNQGSPYGYTF.